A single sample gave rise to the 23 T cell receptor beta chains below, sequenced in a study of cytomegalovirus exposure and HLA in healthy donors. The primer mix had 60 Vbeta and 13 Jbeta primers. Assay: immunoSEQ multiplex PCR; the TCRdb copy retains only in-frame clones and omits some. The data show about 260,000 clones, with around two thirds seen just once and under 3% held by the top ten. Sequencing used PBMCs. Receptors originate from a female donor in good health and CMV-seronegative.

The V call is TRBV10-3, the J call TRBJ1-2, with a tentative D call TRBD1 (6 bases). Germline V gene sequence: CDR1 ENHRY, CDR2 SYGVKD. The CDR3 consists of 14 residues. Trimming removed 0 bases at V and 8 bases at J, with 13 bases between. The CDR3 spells CAISESGGATGYTF. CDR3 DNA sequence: TGTGCCATCAGTGAGTCGGGGGGGGCGACGGGCTACACCTTC.

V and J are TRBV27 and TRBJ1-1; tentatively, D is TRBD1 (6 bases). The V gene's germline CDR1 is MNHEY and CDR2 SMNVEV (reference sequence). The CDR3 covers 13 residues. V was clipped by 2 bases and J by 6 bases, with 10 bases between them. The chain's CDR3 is CASSLAGGSEAFF. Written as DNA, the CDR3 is TGTGCCAGCAGTTTAGCGGGGGGCTCTGAAGCTTTCTTT.

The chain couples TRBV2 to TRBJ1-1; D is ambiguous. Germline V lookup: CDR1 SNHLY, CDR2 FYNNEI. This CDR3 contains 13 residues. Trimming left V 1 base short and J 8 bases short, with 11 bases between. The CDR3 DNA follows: TGTGCCAGCAGTGAAGGCTTATCCGGGGAAGCTTTCTTT. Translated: CASSEGLSGEAFF.

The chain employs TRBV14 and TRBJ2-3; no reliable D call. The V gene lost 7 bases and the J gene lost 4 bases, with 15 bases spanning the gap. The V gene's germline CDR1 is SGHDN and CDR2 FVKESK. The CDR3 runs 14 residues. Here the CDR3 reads CASNRGLVADTQYF. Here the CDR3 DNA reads TGTGCCAGCAACCGCGGCCTAGTGGCAGATACGCAGTATTTT.

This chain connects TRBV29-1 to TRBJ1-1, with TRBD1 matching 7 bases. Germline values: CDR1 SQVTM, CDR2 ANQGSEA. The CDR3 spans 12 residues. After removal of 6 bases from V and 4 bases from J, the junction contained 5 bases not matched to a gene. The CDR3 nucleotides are TGCAGCGTGGAGGGGGCAGGCACTGAAGCTTTCTTT. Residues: CSVEGAGTEAFF.

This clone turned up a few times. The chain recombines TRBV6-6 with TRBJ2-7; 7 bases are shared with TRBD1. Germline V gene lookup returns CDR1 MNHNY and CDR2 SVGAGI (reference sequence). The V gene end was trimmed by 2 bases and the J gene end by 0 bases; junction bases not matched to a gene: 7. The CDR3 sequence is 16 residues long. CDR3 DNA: TGTGCCAGCAGTTACACGGGACAGTTGAGCTCCTACGAGCAGTACTTC. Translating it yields CASSYTGQLSSYEQYF.

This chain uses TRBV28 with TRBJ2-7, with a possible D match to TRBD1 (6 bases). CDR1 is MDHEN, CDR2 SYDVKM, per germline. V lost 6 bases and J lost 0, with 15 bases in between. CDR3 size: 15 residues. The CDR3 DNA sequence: TGTGCCAGCAGGCCCTCCGGGACATACTCCTACGAGCAGTACTTC. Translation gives CASRPSGTYSYEQYF.

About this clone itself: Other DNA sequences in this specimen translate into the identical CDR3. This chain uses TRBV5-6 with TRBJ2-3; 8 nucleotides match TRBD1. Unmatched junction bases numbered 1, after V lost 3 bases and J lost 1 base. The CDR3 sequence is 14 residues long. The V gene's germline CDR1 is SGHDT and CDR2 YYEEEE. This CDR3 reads CASSWGQGTDTQYF. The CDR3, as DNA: TGTGCCAGCAGCTGGGGACAGGGCACAGATACGCAGTATTTT.

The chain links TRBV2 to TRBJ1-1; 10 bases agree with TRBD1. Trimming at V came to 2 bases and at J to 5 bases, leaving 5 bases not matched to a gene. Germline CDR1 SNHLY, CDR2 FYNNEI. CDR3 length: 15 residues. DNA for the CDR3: TGTGCCAGCAGTGAACAGGACAGGGGGGGTACTGAAGCTTTCTTT. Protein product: CASSEQDRGGTEAFF.

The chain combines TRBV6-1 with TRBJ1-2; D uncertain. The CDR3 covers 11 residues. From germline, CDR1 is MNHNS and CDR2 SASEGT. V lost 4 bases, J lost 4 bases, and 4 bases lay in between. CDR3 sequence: CASSAIYGYTF. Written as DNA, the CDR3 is TGTGCCAGCAGTGCCATCTATGGCTACACCTTC.

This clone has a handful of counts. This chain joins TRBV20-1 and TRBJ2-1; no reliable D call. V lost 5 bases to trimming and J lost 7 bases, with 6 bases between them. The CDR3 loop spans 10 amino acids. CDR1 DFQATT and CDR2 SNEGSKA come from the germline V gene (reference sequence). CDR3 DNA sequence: TGCAGTGCTCAATTTAATGAGCAGTTCTTC. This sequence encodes CSAQFNEQFF.

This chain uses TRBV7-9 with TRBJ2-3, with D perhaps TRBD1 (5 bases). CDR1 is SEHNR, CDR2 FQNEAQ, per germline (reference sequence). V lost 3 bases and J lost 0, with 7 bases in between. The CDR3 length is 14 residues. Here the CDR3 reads CASSLTVSTDTQYF. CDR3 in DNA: TGTGCCAGCAGCTTGACAGTTAGCACAGATACGCAGTATTTT.

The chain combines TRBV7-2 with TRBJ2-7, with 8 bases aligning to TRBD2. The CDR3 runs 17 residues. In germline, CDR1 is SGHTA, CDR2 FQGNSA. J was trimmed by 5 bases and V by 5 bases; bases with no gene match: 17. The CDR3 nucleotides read TGTGCCAGCAGCCCGAGGGGTAGCGGGGACCTTCGAAACGAGCAGTACTTC. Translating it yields CASSPRGSGDLRNEQYF.

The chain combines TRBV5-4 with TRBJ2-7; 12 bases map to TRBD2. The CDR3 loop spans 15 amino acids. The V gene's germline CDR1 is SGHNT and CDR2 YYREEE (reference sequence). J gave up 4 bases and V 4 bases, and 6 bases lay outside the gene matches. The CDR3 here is CASSLAGGPIYEQYF. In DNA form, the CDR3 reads TGTGCCAGCAGCCTAGCGGGAGGGCCAATATACGAGCAGTACTTC.

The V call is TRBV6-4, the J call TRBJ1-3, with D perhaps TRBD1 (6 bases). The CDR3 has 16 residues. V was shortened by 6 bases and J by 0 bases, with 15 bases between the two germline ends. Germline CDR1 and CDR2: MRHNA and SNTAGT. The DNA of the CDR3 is TGTGCCAGCAGCCAGACTACAGGGCTCTCTGGAAACACCATATATTTT. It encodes CASSQTTGLSGNTIYF.

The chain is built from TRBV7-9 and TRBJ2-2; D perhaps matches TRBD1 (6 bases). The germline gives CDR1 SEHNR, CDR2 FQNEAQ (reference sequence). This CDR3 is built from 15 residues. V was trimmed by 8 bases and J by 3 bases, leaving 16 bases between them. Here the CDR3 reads CASQLQTGYTGELFF. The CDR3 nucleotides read TGTGCCAGCCAGCTTCAAACAGGGTACACCGGGGAGCTGTTTTTT.

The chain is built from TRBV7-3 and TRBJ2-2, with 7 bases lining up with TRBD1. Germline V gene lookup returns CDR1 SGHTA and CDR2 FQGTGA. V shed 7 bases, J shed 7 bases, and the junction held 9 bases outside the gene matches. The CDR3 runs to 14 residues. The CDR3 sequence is CASTETGWGGELFF. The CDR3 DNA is TGTGCCAGCACCGAGACAGGGTGGGGCGGGGAGCTGTTTTTT.

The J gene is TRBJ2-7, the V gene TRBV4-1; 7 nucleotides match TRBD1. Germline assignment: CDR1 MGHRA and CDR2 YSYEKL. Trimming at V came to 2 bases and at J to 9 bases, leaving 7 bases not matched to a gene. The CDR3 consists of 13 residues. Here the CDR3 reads CASSQIPRDRQYF. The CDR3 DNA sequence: TGCGCCAGCAGCCAAATCCCCCGGGACAGGCAGTACTTC.

As DNA, the CDR3 is TGTGCCAGCAGCTTATTCTCGAGTGGCTACGAGCAGTACTTC. Protein product: CASSLFSSGYEQYF. The J gene is TRBJ2-7, the V gene TRBV11-2; D is ambiguous. The ends were cut back, 2 bases at V and 3 bases at J, with 11 bases in the middle. The germline CDR1 and CDR2 sequences are SGHAT and FQNNGV. The CDR3 is made up of 14 amino acids. The full variable domain, with the rest looked up from reference TRBV11-2 and TRBJ2-7, is EAGVAQSPRYKIIEKRQSVAFWCNPISGHATLYWYQQILGQGPKLLIQFQNNGVVDDSQLPKDRFSAERLKGVDSTLKIQPAKLEDSAVYLCASSLFSSGYEQYFGPGTRLTVT.

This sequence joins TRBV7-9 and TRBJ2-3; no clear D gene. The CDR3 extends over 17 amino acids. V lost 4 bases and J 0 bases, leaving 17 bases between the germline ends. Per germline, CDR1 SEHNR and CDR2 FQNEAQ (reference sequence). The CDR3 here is CASSSRTDFRSTDTQYF. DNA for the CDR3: TGTGCCAGCAGCTCCCGAACTGACTTTAGAAGCACAGATACGCAGTATTTT.

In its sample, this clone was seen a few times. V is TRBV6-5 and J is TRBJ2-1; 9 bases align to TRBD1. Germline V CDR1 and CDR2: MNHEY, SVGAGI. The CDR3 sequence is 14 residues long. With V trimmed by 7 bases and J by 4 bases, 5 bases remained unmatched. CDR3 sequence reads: CASMRDRVYNEQFF. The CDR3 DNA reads TGTGCCAGCATGCGGGACAGGGTATACAATGAGCAGTTCTTC.

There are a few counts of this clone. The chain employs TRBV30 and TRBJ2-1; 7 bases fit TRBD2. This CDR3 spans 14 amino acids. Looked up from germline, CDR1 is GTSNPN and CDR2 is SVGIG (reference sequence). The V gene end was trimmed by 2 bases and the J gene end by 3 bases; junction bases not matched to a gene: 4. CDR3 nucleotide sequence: TGTGCCTGGAGTAAGAGCGGGATCTACAATGAGCAGTTCTTC. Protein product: CAWSKSGIYNEQFF.

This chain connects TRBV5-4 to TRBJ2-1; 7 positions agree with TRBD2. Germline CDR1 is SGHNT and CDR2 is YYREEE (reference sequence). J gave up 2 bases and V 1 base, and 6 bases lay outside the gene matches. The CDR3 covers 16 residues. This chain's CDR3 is CASSLRLAATYNEQFF. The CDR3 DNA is TGTGCCAGCAGCTTGCGCCTAGCGGCTACCTACAATGAGCAGTTCTTC.